The source of this TCR beta chain is a study of blood T cell repertoires in COVID-19. Study as a whole: Nucleic acid was either cDNA or gDNA, and it came from T cells, B-cell-depleted T cells, or PBMCs.

The Seattle patients, enrolled during active infection, were followed longitudinally. The CDR3 covers 16 residues. V lost 1 base, J lost 4 bases, and 16 bases lay in between. Germline V CDR1 and CDR2: MDHEN, SYDVKM. Authors' processing steps: From reference gene primer amplification, estimates of nucleated cell counts were derived. Assay: immunoSEQ multiplex PCR; the TCRdb copy retains only in-frame clones and omits some. Clone size and the V and J calls come from that table; the DNA yielded D and trimming. The data show roughly 340,000 clones, with roughly 90% seen just once and about 6.7% held by the top ten.

The sequence was obtained from a woman aged 65 to 85 with COVID-19, enrolled during active disease. This chain uses TRBV28 with TRBJ1-1, with a tentative D call TRBD1 (6 bases). Sample: peripheral blood. Here the CDR3 DNA reads TGTGCCAGCAGTTTATTCTGGGACACCAAGTTCACTGAAGCTTTCTTT. Its protein product is CASSLFWDTKFTEAFF.